The present T cell receptor beta chain was sequenced within a study of blood T cell repertoires in COVID-19. Study-level background: From the United States, Italy and Spain came samples of acute and convalescent COVID-19. In each case, the material was cDNA or gDNA derived from T cells, B-cell-depleted T cells, or PBMCs.

This CDR3 contains 14 residues. V dropped 4 bases and J dropped 8; count of bases not matched to a gene: 9. Germline V CDR1 and CDR2: SGHTS, YDEGEE. The authors' processing: Amplification from reference gene primers served as the basis for estimated nucleated cell counts. The protocol was immunoSEQ multiplex PCR, while the TCRdb copy is restricted to in-frame clones and leaves out a portion. That table furnishes V, J and clone size, whereas the DNA furnished D and trimming. The data show about 230,000 clones, with around 83% seen just once and approximately 0.89% held by the top ten. This clone showed up just a few times.

This chain joins TRBV5-8 and TRBJ1-1, with 9 bases matching TRBD1. The sample consisted of peripheral blood. This receptor was taken from a man aged 35 to 55 with acute or convalescent COVID-19. CDR3 sequence reads: CASSTDRGLREAFF. The CDR3, as DNA: TGTGCCAGCAGCACGGACAGGGGATTGAGGGAAGCTTTCTTT.